A selection of T cell receptor beta chains follows, all from one sample in a study of blood T cell repertoires in COVID-19. Assay used: immunoSEQ multiplex PCR; TCRdb lists only in-frame clones, some missing. This sample has 250,000 or so clones, with approximately 90% found just once. The sequencing input was peripheral blood. The receptors stem from a woman in her forties who had recovered from COVID-19. The CDR3 runs from the conserved cysteine through the conserved F or W. The D gene is left open where the match is weak. The size of a clone is reported for some rows only, either as once, few or many, or as a class for expanded clones.

size,V,D,J,CDR3,DNA
NA,TRBV6-6,TRBD1,TRBJ1-1,CASSRRGGQGGTEAFF,TGTGCCAGCAGTCGACGGGGAGGACAGGGGGGGACTGAAGCTTTCTTT
NA,TRBV6-5,NA,TRBJ1-4,CASSYRGGLGEKLFF,TGTGCCAGCAGTTACCGGGGAGGGCTGGGGGAAAAACTGTTTTTT
few,TRBV11-3,TRBD1,TRBJ2-2,CASSSTGTGVGGELFF,TGTGCCAGCAGCTCTACCGGGACAGGGGTCGGCGGGGAGCTGTTTTTT
NA,TRBV5-1,TRBD1,TRBJ2-5,CASSLWGQSPETQYF,TGCGCCAGCAGCTTGTGGGGACAGTCCCCAGAGACCCAGTACTTC
NA,TRBV7-2,NA,TRBJ1-1,CASSSYLGPEAFF,TGTGCCAGCAGCTCGTACTTGGGGCCTGAAGCTTTCTTT
many,TRBV7-2,NA,TRBJ2-3,CASSLVSSTDTQYF,TGTGCCAGCAGCTTAGTGTCCTCCACAGATACGCAGTATTTT
NA,TRBV4-3,TRBD1,TRBJ1-2,CASSQGDRGYGYTF,TGCGCCAGCAGCCAGGGCGACAGGGGCTATGGCTACACCTTC
NA,TRBV27,NA,TRBJ1-3,CASSFGGPGNTIYF,TGTGCCAGCAGTTTCGGGGGACCTGGAAACACCATATATTTT
NA,TRBV27,TRBD2,TRBJ2-1,CASSLSGAGAYNEQFF,TGTGCCAGCAGTTTATCGGGAGCGGGGGCTTACAATGAGCAGTTCTTC
NA,TRBV5-5,TRBD1,TRBJ2-1,CASSLSGQAYNEQFF,TGTGCCAGCAGCTTGTCGGGACAGGCATACAATGAGCAGTTCTTC
few,TRBV18,TRBD2,TRBJ2-3,CASSPARGLAPPSTSTDTQYF,TGTGCCAGCTCACCGGCTCGCGGACTAGCCCCCCCCTCCACTAGCACAGATACGCAGTATTTT
NA,TRBV12-3/TRBV12-4,TRBD1,TRBJ1-2,CASSIQGGHGYTF,TGTGCCAGCAGCATACAGGGGGGGCATGGCTACACCTTC
NA,TRBV11-2,NA,TRBJ1-2,CASSTPTRNYGYTF,TGTGCCAGCAGCACCCCGACACGCAACTATGGCTACACCTTC
NA,TRBV15,NA,TRBJ2-2,CATSRRSIGELFF,TGTGCCACCAGCAGACGGAGCATCGGGGAGCTGTTTTTT
once,TRBV9,TRBD2,TRBJ2-1,CASSLGLAADNEQFF,TGTGCCAGCAGCCTCGGACTAGCGGCCGACAATGAGCAGTTCTTC
NA,TRBV9,TRBD2,TRBJ2-3,CASSVWGGADTQYF,TGTGCCAGCAGCGTTTGGGGGGGTGCAGATACGCAGTATTTT